This T cell receptor beta chain emerged from a study of blood T cell repertoires in COVID-19. Turning to the study itself: T cells, B-cell-depleted T cells, or PBMCs provided the cDNA or gDNA that served as material.

The CDR3 extends over 14 amino acids. The V gene's germline CDR1 is SGHRS and CDR2 YFSETQ. The V gene end was trimmed by 4 bases and the J gene end by 4 bases; junction bases not matched to a gene: 8. Participants, about 18 to 89 years old, spanned approximately 26 US areas. Participants' reported clinical history set cohort assignment. In the original processing: Amplifying reference gene primers gave estimates of nucleated cell counts. TCRdb's copy holds only in-frame clones and misses some; the assay was immunoSEQ multiplex PCR. That table is the source of V, J and clone size, and D and trimming were worked out from the DNA. The sample shows 270,000 or so clones, roughly 90% of them seen only once.

The chain joins TRBV5-1 to TRBJ2-7; TRBD1 matches at 7 bases. The sequenced sample was PBMCs or T cells enriched from blood (not recorded which). The sequence came from a woman in her forties with acute COVID-19. The CDR3 region is CASSTLQGVYEQYF. DNA of the CDR3: TGCGCCAGCAGCACCCTTCAGGGGGTATACGAGCAGTACTTC.